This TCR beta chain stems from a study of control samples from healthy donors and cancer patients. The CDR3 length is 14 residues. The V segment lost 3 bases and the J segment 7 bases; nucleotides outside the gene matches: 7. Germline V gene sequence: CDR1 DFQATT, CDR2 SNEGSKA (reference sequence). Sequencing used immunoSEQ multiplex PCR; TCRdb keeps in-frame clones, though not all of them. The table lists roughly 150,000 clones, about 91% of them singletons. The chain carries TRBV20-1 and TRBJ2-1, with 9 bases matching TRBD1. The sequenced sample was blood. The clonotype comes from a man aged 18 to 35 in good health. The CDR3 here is CSASDDRGLNEQFF. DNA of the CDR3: TGCAGTGCTAGTGACGACAGGGGGTTGAATGAGCAGTTCTTC.